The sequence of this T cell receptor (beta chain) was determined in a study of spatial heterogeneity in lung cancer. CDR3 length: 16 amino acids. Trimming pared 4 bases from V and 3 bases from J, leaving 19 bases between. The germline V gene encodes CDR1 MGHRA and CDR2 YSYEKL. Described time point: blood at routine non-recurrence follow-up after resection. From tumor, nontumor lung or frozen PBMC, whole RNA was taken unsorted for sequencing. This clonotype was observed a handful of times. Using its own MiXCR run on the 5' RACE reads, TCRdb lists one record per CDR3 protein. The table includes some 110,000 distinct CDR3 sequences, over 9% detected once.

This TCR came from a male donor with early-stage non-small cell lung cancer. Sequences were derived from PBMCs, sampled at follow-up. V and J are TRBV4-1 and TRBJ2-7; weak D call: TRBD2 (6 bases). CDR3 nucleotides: TGCGCCAGCAGCCCAAGAACAACGGGGGACCTCTACGAGCAGTACTTC. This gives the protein CASSPRTTGDLYEQYF.